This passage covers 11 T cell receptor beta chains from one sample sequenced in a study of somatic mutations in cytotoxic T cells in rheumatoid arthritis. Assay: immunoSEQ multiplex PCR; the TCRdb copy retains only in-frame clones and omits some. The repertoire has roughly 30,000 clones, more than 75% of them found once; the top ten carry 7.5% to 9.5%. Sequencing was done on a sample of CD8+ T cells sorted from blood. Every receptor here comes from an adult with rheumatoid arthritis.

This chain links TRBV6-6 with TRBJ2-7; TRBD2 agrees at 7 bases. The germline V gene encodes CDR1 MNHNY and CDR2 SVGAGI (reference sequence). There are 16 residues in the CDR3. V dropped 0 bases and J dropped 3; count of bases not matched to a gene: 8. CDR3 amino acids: CASSYSPGRPGYEQYF. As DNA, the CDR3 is TGTGCCAGCAGTTACTCTCCCGGGAGGCCGGGCTACGAGCAGTACTTC.

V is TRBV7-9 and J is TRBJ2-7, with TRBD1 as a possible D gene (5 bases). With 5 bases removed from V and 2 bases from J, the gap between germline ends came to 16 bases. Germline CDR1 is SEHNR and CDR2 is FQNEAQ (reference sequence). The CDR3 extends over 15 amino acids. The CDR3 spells CASSPPMGRAYEQYF. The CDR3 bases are TGTGCCAGCAGCCCCCCCATGGGGCGCGCCTACGAGCAGTACTTC.

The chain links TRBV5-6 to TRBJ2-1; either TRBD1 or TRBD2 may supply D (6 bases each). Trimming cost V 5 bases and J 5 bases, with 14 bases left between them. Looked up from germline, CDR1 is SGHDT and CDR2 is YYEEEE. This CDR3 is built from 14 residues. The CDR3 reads CASRPGGGNNEQFF. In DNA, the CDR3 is TGTGCCAGCAGGCCCGGGGGCGGGAACAATGAGCAGTTCTTC.

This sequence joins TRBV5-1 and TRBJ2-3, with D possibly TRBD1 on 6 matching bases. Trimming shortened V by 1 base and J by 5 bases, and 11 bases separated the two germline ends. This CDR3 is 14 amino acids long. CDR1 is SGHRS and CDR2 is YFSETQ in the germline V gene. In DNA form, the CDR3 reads TGCGCCAGCAGCTTGCAGTGGGACAAAGATACGCAGTATTTT. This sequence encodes CASSLQWDKDTQYF.

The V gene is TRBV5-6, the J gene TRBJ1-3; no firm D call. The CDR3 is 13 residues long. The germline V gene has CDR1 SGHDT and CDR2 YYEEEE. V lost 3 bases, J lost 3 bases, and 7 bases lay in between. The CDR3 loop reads CASSSGFGNTIYF. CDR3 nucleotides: TGTGCCAGCAGCTCGGGCTTTGGAAACACCATATATTTT.

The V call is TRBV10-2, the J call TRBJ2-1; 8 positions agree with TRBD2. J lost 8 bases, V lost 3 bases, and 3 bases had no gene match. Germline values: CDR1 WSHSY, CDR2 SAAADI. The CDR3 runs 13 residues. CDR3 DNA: TGCGCCAGCAGTGAACTACTAGCGGATGAGCAGTTCTTC. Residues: CASSELLADEQFF.

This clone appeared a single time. The CDR3 is CASSASGLAYNEQFF. CDR3 DNA: TGTGCCAGCAGCGCTTCGGGACTAGCCTACAATGAGCAGTTCTTC. This chain uses TRBV9 with TRBJ2-1, with 8 positions matching TRBD2. The CDR3 loop spans 15 amino acids. Germline loops: CDR1 SGDLS, CDR2 YYNGEE. Trimming at V came to 3 bases and at J to 2 bases, leaving 4 bases not matched to a gene. The full variable domain, with the rest looked up from reference TRBV9 and TRBJ2-1, is DSGVTQTPKHLITATGQRVTLRCSPRSGDLSVYWYQQSLDQGLQFLIQYYNGEERAKGNILERFSAQQFPDLHSELNLSSLELGDSALYFCASSASGLAYNEQFFGPGTRLTVL.

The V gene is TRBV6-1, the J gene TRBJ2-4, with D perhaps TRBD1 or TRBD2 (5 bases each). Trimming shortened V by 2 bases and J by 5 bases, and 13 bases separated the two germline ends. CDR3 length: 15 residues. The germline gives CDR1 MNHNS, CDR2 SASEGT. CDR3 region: CASSELQGSENIQYF. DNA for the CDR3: TGTGCCAGCAGTGAACTTCAGGGTAGCGAAAACATTCAGTACTTC.

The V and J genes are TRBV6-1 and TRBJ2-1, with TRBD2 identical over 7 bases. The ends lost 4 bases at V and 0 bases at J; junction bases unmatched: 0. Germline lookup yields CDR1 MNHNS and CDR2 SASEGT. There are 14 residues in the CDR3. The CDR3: CASSVAGSYNEQFF. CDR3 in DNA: TGTGCCAGCAGTGTAGCGGGCTCCTACAATGAGCAGTTCTTC.

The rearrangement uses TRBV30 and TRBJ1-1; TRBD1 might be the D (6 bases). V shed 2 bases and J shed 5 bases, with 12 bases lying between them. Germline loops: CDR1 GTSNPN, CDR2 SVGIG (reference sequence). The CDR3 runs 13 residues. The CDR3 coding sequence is TGTGCCTGGAGTAGGGGGATCAGGACTGAAGCTTTCTTT. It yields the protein CAWSRGIRTEAFF.

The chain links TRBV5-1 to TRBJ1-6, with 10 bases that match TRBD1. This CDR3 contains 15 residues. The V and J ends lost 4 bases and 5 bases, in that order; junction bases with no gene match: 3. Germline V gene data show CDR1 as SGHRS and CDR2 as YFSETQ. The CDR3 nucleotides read TGCGCCAGCAGCATGACAGGGGGCCATAATTCACCCCTCCACTTT. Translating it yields CASSMTGGHNSPLHF. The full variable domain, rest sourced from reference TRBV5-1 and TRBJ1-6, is KAGVTQTPRYLIKTRGQQVTLSCSPISGHRSVSWYQQTPGQGLQFLFEYFSETQRNKGNFPGRFSGRQFSNSRSEMNVSTLELGDSALYLCASSMTGGHNSPLHFGNGTRLTVT.